Sequencing of this T cell receptor beta chain was carried out in a study of blood T cells in healthy people across ages. Notes on this clonotype: The junction departs from the called germline gene at one end, perhaps through a read error.

Primers used in a second PCR of about 6 to 11 cycles were a sample-barcoded 5' primer and a J-beta primer mix. TCRdb independently ran MiXCR on the 5' RACE reads; one entry per CDR3 protein. The sample includes 590,000 or so distinct CDR3 sequences, around 31% of them seen just once. From germline, CDR1 is DFQATT and CDR2 SNEGSKA (reference sequence). The CDR3 has 13 amino acids. The sample consisted of blood. This TCR came from an elderly woman in good health. The chain carries TRBV20-1 and TRBJ1-1, with D perhaps TRBD1 (6 bases). Here the CDR3 reads CSVRAGAGTEAFF. The CDR3 DNA reads as TGCAGTGTTAGAGCAGGGGCGGGCACTGAAGCTTTCTTT.